The 18 T cell receptor beta chains below all came from one sample that was sequenced in a study of blood T cell repertoires in COVID-19. Profiled with immunoSEQ multiplex PCR; TCRdb holds only in-frame clones, not every one. The sample holds fewer than 250,000 clones, 83% seen once. The material sequenced was PBMCs or T cells enriched from blood (not recorded which). These receptors came from a woman aged 40 to 50 who had been exposed to COVID-19.

This chain joins TRBV5-1 and TRBJ2-3; 8 nucleotides match TRBD2. The CDR3 is made up of 16 amino acids. Germline CDR1 SGHRS, CDR2 YFSETQ. V gave up 1 base and J gave up 1 base; unmatched junction bases: 5. CDR3 sequence: CASSLYGSGGTDTQYF. The DNA for the CDR3 is TGCGCCAGCAGCTTGTACGGTAGCGGGGGCACAGATACGCAGTATTTT.

For the CDR3, the DNA is TGTGCCAGCAGCGCGGAGGGACCCACCAATGAGCAGTTCTTC. It is translated as CASSAEGPTNEQFF. This chain uses TRBV7-9 with TRBJ2-1; D perhaps matches TRBD2 (6 bases). The germline gives CDR1 SEHNR, CDR2 FQNEAQ (reference sequence). This CDR3 spans 14 amino acids. V dropped 5 bases and J dropped 6 bases, with 14 bases sitting between them.

This clone showed up just once. The chain employs TRBV3-1 (or the pseudogene TRBV3-2) and TRBJ2-7, with 12 positions matching TRBD2. CDR3 length: 16 residues. Per the germline V gene, CDR1 is LGHDT and CDR2 is YNNKEL (reference sequence). With V trimmed by 4 bases and J by 0 bases, 4 bases remained unmatched. The CDR3 region has the DNA TGTGCCAGCAGCCCGCGGACTAGCGGGGCCTCCTACGAGCAGTACTTC. It specifies CASSPRTSGASYEQYF.

The J gene is TRBJ1-2, the V gene TRBV6-6, with a tentative D call TRBD1 (5 bases). The V gene lost 7 bases and the J gene lost 4 bases, with 19 bases spanning the gap. CDR1 and CDR2 (germline): MNHNY, SVGAGI (reference sequence). The CDR3 contains 15 residues. CDR3 in DNA: TGTGCCAGCAACAGTGGGGGGTTAGAGGTCTATGGCTACACCTTC. Its protein is CASNSGGLEVYGYTF.

The chain recombines TRBV2 with TRBJ2-7; D may be TRBD1 (6 bases). Trimming left V 6 bases short and J 1 base short, with 13 bases between. Germline CDR1 is SNHLY and CDR2 is FYNNEI. The CDR3 consists of 14 residues. The CDR3 here is CASRERQASYEQYF. In DNA, the CDR3 is TGTGCCAGCAGGGAGAGACAGGCTTCCTACGAGCAGTACTTC. The variable domain in full, completed from reference TRBV2 and TRBJ2-7, reads EPEVTQTPSHQVTQMGQEVILRCVPISNHLYFYWYRQILGQKVEFLVSFYNNEISEKSEIFDDQFSVERPDGSNFTLKIRSTKLEDSAMYFCASRERQASYEQYFGPGTRLTVT.

The chain uses TRBV27 and TRBJ1-1; unclear D gene. The germline V gene encodes CDR1 MNHEY and CDR2 SMNVEV (reference sequence). The germline V and J ends were trimmed by 5 bases and 1 base, with 2 bases remaining between them. The CDR3 covers 11 residues. The chain's CDR3 is CASSQNTEAFF. The CDR3 region has the DNA TGTGCCAGCAGTCAGAACACTGAAGCTTTCTTT.

V usage is TRBV7-9 and J usage is TRBJ1-6; D possibly corresponds to TRBD1 (6 bases). The CDR3 has 14 residues. Per germline, CDR1 SEHNR and CDR2 FQNEAQ (reference sequence). Trimming took 7 bases from V and 5 from J, leaving 12 bases between them. DNA for the CDR3: TGTGCCAGCATGCGGGGGGCGAATAATTCACCCCTCCACTTT. It codes for CASMRGANNSPLHF.

The chain carries TRBV5-6 and TRBJ1-6; a weak D match, TRBD1 (5 bases). The CDR3 length is 15 residues. V lost 0 bases, J lost 9 bases, and 13 bases lay in between. Per germline, CDR1 SGHDT and CDR2 YYEEEE. For the CDR3, the DNA is TGTGCCAGCAGCTTGGGGTCAGGGTTGGGTTCACCCCTCCACTTT. Its translation is CASSLGSGLGSPLHF.

Only one count was recorded for this clone. The CDR3 coding sequence is TGCGCCAGCAGCCCGCGGGGGGGCAACTACAATGAGCAGTTCTTC. This encodes CASSPRGGNYNEQFF. The chain links TRBV4-1 to TRBJ2-1; 9 bases are a match to TRBD2. CDR1 and CDR2 (germline): MGHRA, YSYEKL. V lost 4 bases to trimming and J lost 3 bases; unmatched junction nucleotides: 4. CDR3 length: 15 amino acids.

The chain recombines TRBV6-5 with TRBJ2-3, with D maybe TRBD2 (5 bases). The germline V and J ends were trimmed by 7 bases and 1 base, with 9 bases remaining between them. Looked up from germline, CDR1 is MNHEY and CDR2 is SVGAGI. This CDR3 region has 13 residues. The CDR3 loop is CASTRGGTDTQYF. CDR3 sequence (DNA): TGTGCCAGCACCCGGGGAGGCACAGATACGCAGTATTTT.

In this sample, this clone turned up once. V gene TRBV6-2 or TRBV6-3 combines with J gene TRBJ1-2; 7 positions agree with TRBD1. The ends lost 6 bases at V and 7 bases at J; junction bases unmatched: 17. Germline V gene data show CDR1 as MNHEY and CDR2 as SVGEGT. There are 16 residues in the CDR3. For the CDR3, the DNA is TGTGCCAGCAGCTCGGACAGGCAATGGGATTCCTTTGGCTACACCTTC. It translates to CASSSDRQWDSFGYTF.

The chain recombines TRBV9 with TRBJ1-2, with TRBD1 matching over 10 bases. The V segment lost 1 base and the J segment 3 bases; nucleotides outside the gene matches: 15. From germline, CDR1 is SGDLS and CDR2 YYNGEE. There are 19 residues in the CDR3. The CDR3 nucleotides read TGTGCCAGCAGCGTATTCGGGACAGGGGCAGCTGGTAGATACTATGGCTACACCTTC. This translates into CASSVFGTGAAGRYYGYTF.

Regarding this clone: Other nucleotide sequences in the sample specify the same CDR3. V gene TRBV5-1 combines with J gene TRBJ2-7, with TRBD1 as a possible D gene (5 bases). This CDR3 spans 11 amino acids. V was cut by 5 bases and J by 4 bases, with 7 bases left in between. Germline lookup yields CDR1 SGHRS and CDR2 YFSETQ. The CDR3 reads CASSRGYEQYF. Here the CDR3 DNA reads TGCGCCAGCAGTAGGGGTTACGAGCAGTACTTC.

The J gene is TRBJ2-1, the V gene TRBV6-4; no firm D call. The CDR3 sequence is 13 residues long. The V gene lost 2 bases and the J gene lost 4 bases, with 6 bases spanning the gap. CDR1 is MRHNA, CDR2 SNTAGT, per germline. The DNA for the CDR3 is TGTGCCAGCAGTGACACTCTGTACAATGAGCAGTTCTTC. This sequence encodes CASSDTLYNEQFF.

The gene calls are TRBV7-6 and TRBJ1-1; 9 nucleotides line up with TRBD1. Looked up from germline, CDR1 is SGHVS and CDR2 is FNYEAQ. CDR3 length equals 14 residues. The J segment lost 8 bases and the V segment lost 5 bases, leaving 9 bases of the junction unmatched. CDR3 coding DNA: TGTGCCAGCAGCCAACAGGGGGCGCCGGGCGAAGCTTTCTTT. Amino acid sequence: CASSQQGAPGEAFF.

V gene TRBV29-1 combines with J gene TRBJ1-2; D gene uncertain. The germline V gene encodes CDR1 SQVTM and CDR2 ANQGSEA. Trimming cost V 3 bases and J 8 bases, with 13 bases left between them. There are 12 residues in the CDR3. Written as DNA, the CDR3 is TGCAGCGTTGATCCAGGATCTGGGGGCTACACCTTC. It specifies CSVDPGSGGYTF.

This clone appeared a single time. The chain employs TRBV30 and TRBJ2-5, with a possible D match to TRBD1 (5 bases). This CDR3 is 15 amino acids long. V lost 2 bases, J lost 2 bases, and 15 bases lay in between. Germline lookup yields CDR1 GTSNPN and CDR2 SVGIG (reference sequence). The chain's CDR3 is CAWSRGINTQETQYF. Here the CDR3 DNA reads TGTGCCTGGAGTAGGGGAATAAATACACAAGAGACCCAGTACTTC.

This clone appeared once. This rearrangement joins TRBV2 to TRBJ1-1; D gene ambiguous. The CDR3 is made up of 13 amino acids. Germline-derived CDR1 and CDR2 are SNHLY and FYNNEI. With 4 bases removed from V and 0 bases from J, the gap between germline ends came to 6 bases. CDR3: CASSVGMNTEAFF. As DNA, the CDR3 is TGTGCCAGCAGTGTTGGCATGAACACTGAAGCTTTCTTT.